What follows are 10 T cell receptor beta chains derived from one specimen sequenced in a study of T cell responses to AZD1222 COVID-19 vaccine. TCRdb's table, derived via immunoSEQ multiplex PCR, lists solely in-frame clones and lacks some. The sample lists 50,000 to 70,000 clones; roughly 89% were seen once. Sequencing was performed on peripheral blood, taken 28 days after the second AZD1222 dose. Receptor source: an adult who received the AZD1222 COVID-19 vaccine.

The chain couples TRBV7-2 to TRBJ1-6; 8 nucleotides match TRBD1. V lost 8 bases to trimming and J lost 2 bases; unmatched junction nucleotides: 8. The CDR3 sequence is 16 residues long. The germline V gene has CDR1 SGHTA and CDR2 FQGNSA. Here the CDR3 DNA reads TGTGCCAGCCGTGACAGGGGACAGACCTATAATTCACCCCTCCACTTT. It specifies CASRDRGQTYNSPLHF. Full variable domain (rest looked up from reference TRBV7-2 and TRBJ1-6): GAGVSQSPSNKVTEKGKDVELRCDPISGHTALYWYRQSLGQGLEFLIYFQGNSAPDKSGLPSDRFSAERTGGSVSTLTIQRTQQEDSAVYLCASRDRGQTYNSPLHFGNGTRLTVT.

The chain is built from TRBV6-5 and TRBJ1-5; D is unclear. Per germline, CDR1 MNHEY and CDR2 SVGAGI. V was pared by 0 bases and J by 9 bases, with 9 bases between. The CDR3 is 13 amino acids. CDR3 loop: CASSYSIGRPQHF. CDR3 nucleotide sequence: TGTGCCAGCAGTTACTCGATAGGGCGGCCCCAGCATTTT.

This clone was recorded only once. The chain couples TRBV5-1 to TRBJ2-3; TRBD2 agrees at 9 bases. The CDR3 is 15 amino acids. The V gene end was trimmed by 4 bases and the J gene end by 1 base; junction bases not matched to a gene: 4. Looked up from germline, CDR1 is SGHRS and CDR2 is YFSETQ. CDR3 protein: CASSLEREGTDTQYF. The CDR3 coding sequence is TGCGCCAGCAGCCTAGAGCGGGAGGGCACAGATACGCAGTATTTT. Filled out from reference TRBV5-1 and TRBJ2-3, the complete variable domain reads KAGVTQTPRYLIKTRGQQVTLSCSPISGHRSVSWYQQTPGQGLQFLFEYFSETQRNKGNFPGRFSGRQFSNSRSEMNVSTLELGDSALYLCASSLEREGTDTQYFGPGTRLTVL.

This chain links TRBV29-1 with TRBJ2-7; D not certain. Per the germline V gene, CDR1 is SQVTM and CDR2 is ANQGSEA. With 5 bases removed from V and 2 bases from J, the gap between germline ends came to 7 bases. The CDR3 has 11 amino acids. As DNA, the CDR3 is TGCAGCGTTCTGACCCCCTACGAGCAGTACTTC. Residues: CSVLTPYEQYF.

The chain couples TRBV7-8 to TRBJ1-5, with D unclear. The CDR3 runs to 13 residues. Trimming stripped 4 bases from V and 1 base from J, with 5 bases between. The germline V gene encodes CDR1 SGHVS and CDR2 FQNEAQ. As DNA, the CDR3 is TGTGCCAGCAGCTCGGACAGCAATCAGCCCCAGCATTTT. Translated: CASSSDSNQPQHF.

The chain carries TRBV4-1 and TRBJ1-3; 12 bases agree with TRBD1. Per the germline V gene, CDR1 is MGHRA and CDR2 is YSYEKL. V was pared by 2 bases and J by 4 bases, with 3 bases of the junction left unmatched. The CDR3 extends over 16 amino acids. The CDR3: CASSQRDRGPGNTIYF. The CDR3 DNA follows: TGCGCCAGCAGCCAAAGGGACAGGGGGCCAGGAAACACCATATATTTT.

The gene calls are TRBV7-2 and TRBJ1-5; TRBD1 aligns across 7 bases. This CDR3 has 15 amino acids. The V gene's germline CDR1 is SGHTA and CDR2 FQGNSA. V lost 5 bases, J lost 0 bases, and 4 bases stayed unmatched. Here the CDR3 DNA reads TGTGCCAGCAGCATACAGGGGAATAGCAATCAGCCCCAGCATTTT. Its protein is CASSIQGNSNQPQHF.

This chain joins TRBV10-1 and TRBJ1-3, with 7 bases that match TRBD1. This CDR3 has 14 amino acids. Germline assignment: CDR1 WNHNN and CDR2 SYGVQD (reference sequence). V lost 6 bases, J lost 4 bases, and 6 bases stayed unmatched. The CDR3 DNA is TGCGCCAGCAGCCAGACAGGGTCCGGAAACACCATATATTTT. Its protein is CASSQTGSGNTIYF.

The CDR3 loop is CASSPLGQTLSYEQYF. CDR3 in DNA: TGTGCCAGCTCACCCTTAGGACAGACCCTCTCCTACGAGCAGTACTTC. The rearrangement links TRBV18 to TRBJ2-7, with D perhaps matching TRBD1 (6 bases). CDR1 and CDR2 from the germline V gene are KGHSH and LQKENI. The CDR3 extends over 16 amino acids. Trimming cost V 3 bases and J 0 bases, with 15 bases left between them.

The chain joins TRBV5-1 to TRBJ1-5; D ambiguous. The V gene's germline CDR1 is SGHRS and CDR2 YFSETQ. The CDR3 runs 15 residues. V gave up 6 bases and J gave up 1 base, with 14 bases separating them. CDR3 bases: TGCGCCAGCACCCCAGACGGCTCCAGCAATCAGCCCCAGCATTTT. This encodes CASTPDGSSNQPQHF. Full variable domain (missing parts from reference TRBV5-1 and TRBJ1-5): KAGVTQTPRYLIKTRGQQVTLSCSPISGHRSVSWYQQTPGQGLQFLFEYFSETQRNKGNFPGRFSGRQFSNSRSEMNVSTLELGDSALYLCASTPDGSSNQPQHFGDGTRLSIL.